This T cell receptor (beta chain) is from a study of identical twins. The CDR3 is 16 amino acids. V lost 7 bases and J lost 5, with 23 bases in between. CDR1 is SGHRS, CDR2 YFSETQ, per germline. A single record per CDR3 protein comes from TCRdb applying MiXCR to the 5' RACE reads. The repertoire holds about 890,000 distinct CDR3 sequences, with approximately 13% as singletons. This same sample was also taken into another study, of yellow fever vaccine responses in identical twins.

The chain employs TRBV5-1 and TRBJ2-3; D is perhaps TRBD2 (7 bases). Source material: PBMCs. The source of this sequence is a woman between 18 and 30 years old in good health. CDR3 protein: CASGPVMGGPKDTQYF. The CDR3 bases are TGCGCCAGCGGGCCGGTAATGGGGGGGCCGAAAGATACGCAGTATTTT.